The present entry profiles one T cell receptor beta chain with its context. This CDR3 region has 16 residues. The V and J ends lost 5 bases and 4 bases respectively, with 21 bases between them. Looked up from germline, CDR1 is SEHNR and CDR2 is FQNEAQ (reference sequence). Authors' processing steps: Nucleated cell counts were estimated from reference gene primer amplification. The data were produced by immunoSEQ multiplex PCR, yet TCRdb's version contains in-frame clones alone and is incomplete. V, J and clone size derive from that table, while D and trimming were established from the DNA sequence. The sample yields 120,000 to 150,000 clones, approximately 78% seen once. The data are from a study of blood T cell repertoires in COVID-19. For the study at large: The study drew acute and convalescent COVID-19 samples from the United States, Italy and Spain. Sources were T cells, B-cell-depleted T cells, or PBMCs; the material itself was cDNA or gDNA.

This clonotype originated in a woman of 80 years or more with acute or convalescent COVID-19. The rearrangement joins TRBV7-9 to TRBJ2-7, with D possibly being TRBD1 (6 bases). The material sequenced was peripheral blood. CDR3 sequence (DNA): TGTGCCAGCAGCCCCAGCAGGGGCCTGATGGGGTACGAGCAGTACTTC. Protein: CASSPSRGLMGYEQYF.